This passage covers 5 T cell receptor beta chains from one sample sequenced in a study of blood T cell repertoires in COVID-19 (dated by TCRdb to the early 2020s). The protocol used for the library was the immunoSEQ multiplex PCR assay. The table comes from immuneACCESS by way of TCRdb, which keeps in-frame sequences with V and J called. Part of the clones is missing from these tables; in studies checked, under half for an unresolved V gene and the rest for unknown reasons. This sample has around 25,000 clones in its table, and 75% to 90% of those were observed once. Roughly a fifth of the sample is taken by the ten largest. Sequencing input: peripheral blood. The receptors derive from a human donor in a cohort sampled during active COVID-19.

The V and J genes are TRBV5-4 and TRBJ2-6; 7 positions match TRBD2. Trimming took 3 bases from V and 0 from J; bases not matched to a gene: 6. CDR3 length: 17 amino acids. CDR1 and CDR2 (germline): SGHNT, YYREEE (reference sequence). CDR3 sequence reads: CASSSGGLFSGANVLTF. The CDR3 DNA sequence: TGTGCCAGCAGCTCGGGAGGACTGTTCTCTGGGGCCAACGTCCTGACTTTC.

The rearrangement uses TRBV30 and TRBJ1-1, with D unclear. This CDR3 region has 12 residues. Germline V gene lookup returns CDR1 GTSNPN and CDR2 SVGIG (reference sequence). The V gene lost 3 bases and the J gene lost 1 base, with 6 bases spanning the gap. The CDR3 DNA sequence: TGTGCCTGGAGATACGGGAACACTGAAGCTTTCTTT. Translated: CAWRYGNTEAFF.

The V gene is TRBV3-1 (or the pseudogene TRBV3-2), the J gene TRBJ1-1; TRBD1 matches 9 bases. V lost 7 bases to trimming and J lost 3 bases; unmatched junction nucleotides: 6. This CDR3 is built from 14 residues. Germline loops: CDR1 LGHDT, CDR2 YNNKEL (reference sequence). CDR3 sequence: CASNGQGRHTEAFF. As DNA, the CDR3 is TGTGCCAGCAATGGACAGGGGAGGCACACTGAAGCTTTCTTT.

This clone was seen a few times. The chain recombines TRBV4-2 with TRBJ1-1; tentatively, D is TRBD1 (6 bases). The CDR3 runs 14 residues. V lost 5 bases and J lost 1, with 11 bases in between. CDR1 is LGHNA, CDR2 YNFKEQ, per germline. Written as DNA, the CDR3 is TGTGCCAGCAGCTTAGACAGGCAGAACACTGAAGCTTTCTTT. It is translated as CASSLDRQNTEAFF.

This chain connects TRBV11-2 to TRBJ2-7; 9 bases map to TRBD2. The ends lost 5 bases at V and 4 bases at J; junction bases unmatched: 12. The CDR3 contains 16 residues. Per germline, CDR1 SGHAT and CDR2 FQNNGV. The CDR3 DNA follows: TGTGCCAGCAGCCCGGGGGCCAGCGGGAGGTCTTACGAGCAGTACTTC. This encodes CASSPGASGRSYEQYF. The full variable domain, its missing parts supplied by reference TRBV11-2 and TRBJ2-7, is EAGVAQSPRYKIIEKRQSVAFWCNPISGHATLYWYQQILGQGPKLLIQFQNNGVVDDSQLPKDRFSAERLKGVDSTLKIQPAKLEDSAVYLCASSPGASGRSYEQYFGPGTRLTVT.